These 32 T cell receptor beta chains originate from one sample sequenced in a study of T cells in Graves' hyperthyroidism and ophthalmopathy. Amplification targeted TCR beta CDR3 regions from RNA transcripts. The HTBI primer set was used in a first-round RT-PCR of the TCR CDR3. TCRdb re-called the multiplex PCR reads with MiXCR, one entry per CDR3 protein. Of approximately 400,000 distinct CDR3 sequences detected, more than 15% appear once; the ten largest clones hold around 7%. The specimen was blood. The receptors derive from a woman aged 18 to 35 with Graves' hyperthyroidism.

This clonotype was recorded many times. The DNA of the CDR3 is TGTGCCAGCAGCCCCCGGCTCGCCGGTGAGCAGTTCTTC. Its translation is CASSPRLAGEQFF. V and J are TRBV11-2 and TRBJ2-1; the D is unclear. Per germline, CDR1 SGHAT and CDR2 FQNNGV. This CDR3 has 13 residues. The germline V and J ends were trimmed by 5 bases and 9 bases, with 14 bases remaining between them.

The V call is TRBV7-9, the J call TRBJ2-7; D gene unclear. The J call is in doubt because the DNA end fits TRBJ2-1 better. CDR1 SEHNR and CDR2 FQNEAQ come from the germline V gene (reference sequence). The CDR3 spans 12 residues. The DNA of the CDR3 is TGTGCCAGCAGCTTAGGCAGCTACGAGCAGTTCTTC. Its protein is CASSLGSYEQFF.

This clonotype has more than one count but fewer than ten. The chain has TRBV4-1 and TRBJ1-4; 9 nucleotides align to TRBD1. Trimming removed 6 bases from V and 8 bases from J; junction bases left unmatched: 7. This CDR3 region has 14 residues. CDR1 is MGHRA, CDR2 YSYEKL, per germline. In nucleotides, the CDR3 is TGCGCCAGCAGTCGGGACAGGGCGGACGAAAAACTGTTTTTT. Its protein product is CASSRDRADEKLFF.

The rearrangement joins TRBV12-3 or TRBV12-4 to TRBJ2-1; 8 bases align to TRBD2. The V and J ends lost 9 bases and 3 bases, in that order; junction bases with no gene match: 13. The CDR3 length is 16 residues. The CDR3 reads CASKSPRTSFYNEQFF. The CDR3 DNA reads as TGTGCCAGTAAGTCCCCCCGGACTAGCTTCTACAATGAGCAGTTCTTC.

A few counts support this clonotype. A much larger clone sits a single nucleotide away, making a read error possible. This chain uses TRBV7-3 with TRBJ2-3; D is perhaps TRBD1 (5 bases). CDR3 length equals 15 residues. In germline, CDR1 is SGHTA, CDR2 FQGTGA. Trimming took 8 bases from V and 4 from J, leaving 19 bases between them. The CDR3 here is CASGLTGSYPDTQYF. DNA for the CDR3: TGTGCCAGCGGCCTCACAGGTTCCTACCCAGATACGCAGTATTTT.

This clonotype was found many times. The chain employs TRBV29-1 and TRBJ2-7; 8 bases agree with TRBD1. The CDR3 runs to 13 residues. The V segment lost 6 bases and the J segment 3 bases; nucleotides outside the gene matches: 7. In germline, CDR1 is SQVTM, CDR2 ANQGSEA. CDR3 DNA: TGCAGCGTCCCAGGGACAGGTGGCTACGAGCAGTACTTC. Translated: CSVPGTGGYEQYF.

To note about this clonotype: The CDR3 does not close with the conserved phenylalanine or tryptophan, likely indicating a read error. The chain employs TRBV20-1 and TRBJ2-7; a possible D gene is TRBD2 (6 bases). Trimming removed 5 bases at V and 3 bases at J, with 17 bases between. Germline CDR1 and CDR2: DFQATT and SNEGSKA (reference sequence). This CDR3 has 14 residues. CDR3 DNA: TGCAGTGCTCGCCGGGGGACCGACTTCTACGAGCAGTACCTC. Amino acids: CSARRGTDFYEQYL.

This rearrangement joins TRBV24-1 to TRBJ2-3; D perhaps matches TRBD2 (5 bases). Trimming shortened V by 10 bases and J by 0 bases, and 13 bases separated the two germline ends. Germline CDR1 reads KGHDR; CDR2 reads SFDVKD. The CDR3 totals 14 residues. In DNA, the CDR3 is TGTGCCACTCAGGAGGCTAGCAGCACAGATACGCAGTATTTT. This translates into CATQEASSTDTQYF.

This clonotype has a handful of counts. This chain links TRBV30 with TRBJ2-2, with 9 bases aligning to TRBD1. V lost 2 bases, J lost 13 bases, and 11 bases stayed unmatched. The CDR3 spans 14 residues. Germline V gene data show CDR1 as GTSNPN and CDR2 as SVGIG (reference sequence). The CDR3 is CAWSLGQGFRRLFF. CDR3 DNA sequence: TGTGCCTGGAGTTTGGGACAGGGCTTTAGGCGGCTGTTTTTT.

This clonotype came up many times. The chain couples TRBV2 to TRBJ2-3; TRBD1 aligns across 8 bases. Germline loops: CDR1 SNHLY, CDR2 FYNNEI. This CDR3 has 14 residues. J lost 3 bases, V lost 3 bases, and 2 bases had no gene match. CDR3 residues: CASSENRGTDTQYF. The DNA for the CDR3 is TGTGCCAGCAGTGAGAACAGGGGGACAGATACGCAGTATTTT.

Ten or more counts support this clonotype. J is TRBJ1-5 and V is TRBV5-1, with no clear D. This CDR3 is built from 15 residues. V shed 2 bases and J shed 0 bases, with 9 bases lying between them. Germline values: CDR1 SGHRS, CDR2 YFSETQ. CDR3 nucleotides: TGCGCCAGCAGCTTAACCGGTCTTAGCAATCAGCCCCAGCATTTT. Translation gives CASSLTGLSNQPQHF.

This clonotype came up many times. The chain recombines TRBV20-1 with TRBJ2-1, with D perhaps matching TRBD2 (5 bases). This CDR3 contains 16 residues. CDR1 and CDR2 from the germline V gene are DFQATT and SNEGSKA (reference sequence). V was clipped by 3 bases and J by 3 bases, with 18 bases between them. The chain's CDR3 is CSASATTRFDYNEQFF. For the CDR3, the DNA is TGCAGTGCTAGTGCCACTACTAGGTTTGACTACAATGAGCAGTTCTTC.

To note about this clonotype: The missing conserved phenylalanine or tryptophan at the end of this CDR3 makes a read error likely. The CDR3 nucleotides are TGTGCCAGCATTGACGGGAACTATGGCTACACCCTC. This codes for CASIDGNYGYTL. The rearrangement links TRBV28 to TRBJ1-2; D unresolved. The CDR3 spans 12 residues. V gave up 7 bases and J gave up 2 bases, with 8 bases separating them. Germline values: CDR1 MDHEN, CDR2 SYDVKM.

This clonotype was recorded at least ten times. The chain links TRBV19 to TRBJ2-5; maybe TRBD2 (5 bases). The germline V gene encodes CDR1 LNHDA and CDR2 SQIVND (reference sequence). V was trimmed by 7 bases and J by 5 bases, leaving 14 bases between them. The CDR3 runs to 13 residues. CDR3 sequence reads: CASNTGEWETQYF. The CDR3 nucleotides read TGTGCCAGTAACACCGGGGAGTGGGAGACCCAGTACTTC.

This clonotype has ten or more counts. The chain has TRBV7-2 and TRBJ2-5; 11 bases align to TRBD2. The CDR3 loop spans 15 amino acids. V dropped 9 bases and J dropped 4; count of bases not matched to a gene: 10. Germline CDR1 reads SGHTA; CDR2 reads FQGNSA. The CDR3 here is CASNLLAGGGETQYF. The CDR3 region has the DNA TGTGCCAGTAATCTCCTAGCGGGGGGAGGAGAGACCCAGTACTTC.

This clonotype was observed at least ten times. The rearrangement joins TRBV9 to TRBJ2-7; a possible D gene is TRBD2 (5 bases). V was shortened by 2 bases and J by 5 bases, with 17 bases between the two germline ends. CDR3 size: 15 residues. Germline V gives CDR1 SGDLS, CDR2 YYNGEE. DNA for the CDR3: TGTGCCAGCAGCGTCTCCGGGAAGACGGGTAACGAGCAGTACTTC. This translates into CASSVSGKTGNEQYF.

Ten or more counts support this clonotype. The chain has TRBV5-1 and TRBJ1-1; D is possibly TRBD1 (5 bases). Between the trimmed V and J ends, which lost 3 bases and 1 base, there was a span of 10 bases. Looked up from germline, CDR1 is SGHRS and CDR2 is YFSETQ. CDR3 size: 14 residues. The CDR3 DNA reads TGCGCCAGCAGCTCCGGGGCTTCGAACACTGAAGCTTTCTTT. This codes for CASSSGASNTEAFF.

This clonotype was seen at least ten times. The chain carries TRBV19 and TRBJ1-1, with D tentatively TRBD1 (5 bases). V shed 4 bases and J shed 0 bases, with 12 bases lying between them. CDR1 is LNHDA, CDR2 SQIVND, per germline (reference sequence). The CDR3 extends over 15 amino acids. The CDR3 loop reads CASSNLGGMNTEAFF. CDR3 DNA: TGTGCCAGTAGTAATCTGGGGGGGATGAACACTGAAGCTTTCTTT.

This clonotype was observed a few times. The chain combines TRBV20-1 with TRBJ2-2, with D possibly being TRBD1 (6 bases). There are 13 residues in the CDR3. The V end was cut by 2 bases, the J end by 7 bases, with 11 bases between. In germline, CDR1 is DFQATT, CDR2 SNEGSKA (reference sequence). CDR3 sequence: CSARNPGVGELFF. The CDR3 bases are TGCAGTGCTAGAAACCCAGGGGTCGGGGAGCTGTTTTTT.

This clonotype came up many times. V and J are TRBV20-1 and TRBJ1-5; D is unclear. The CDR3 covers 15 residues. CDR1 and CDR2 from the germline V gene are DFQATT and SNEGSKA (reference sequence). Between the trimmed V and J ends, which lost 0 bases and 4 bases, there was a span of 13 bases. Written as DNA, the CDR3 is TGCAGTGCTAGAGACCTGCGTTCTGATAATCAGCCCCAGCATTTT. Its protein product is CSARDLRSDNQPQHF.

This clonotype was counted many times. The rearrangement uses TRBV18 and TRBJ2-5; 7 nucleotides match TRBD2. J lost 3 bases, V lost 3 bases, and 7 bases had no gene match. This CDR3 comprises 15 residues. The germline V gene encodes CDR1 KGHSH and CDR2 LQKENI. CDR3 DNA: TGTGCCAGCTCACCCGGGGGGTTCCCGGAAGAGACCCAGTACTTC. The encoded protein is CASSPGGFPEETQYF. The complete variable domain, with remaining parts taken from reference TRBV18 and TRBJ2-5, reads NAGVMQNPRHLVRRRGQEARLRCSPMKGHSHVYWYRQLPEEGLKFMVYLQKENIIDESGMPKERFSAEFPKEGPSILRIQQVVRGDSAAYFCASSPGGFPEETQYFGPGTRLLVL.

This clonotype was counted ten times or more. As DNA, the CDR3 is TGTGCCAGCAGCCAAGACAGTTCCGGGGAGACCCAGTACTTC. Its protein product is CASSQDSSGETQYF. V is TRBV7-8 and J is TRBJ2-5, with D perhaps TRBD1 (5 bases). The CDR3 consists of 14 residues. CDR1 and CDR2 (germline): SGHVS, FQNEAQ. V was clipped by 5 bases and J by 5 bases, with 15 bases between them. Full variable domain (missing parts from reference TRBV7-8 and TRBJ2-5): GAGVSQSPRYKVAKRGQDVALRCDPISGHVSLFWYQQALGQGPEFLTYFQNEAQLDKSGLPSDRFFAERPEGSVSTLKIQRTQQEDSAVYLCASSQDSSGETQYFGPGTRLLVL.

As regards this clonotype: Given a much more abundant clone one base away, this may be a read error. The V call is TRBV18, the J call TRBJ2-3; D unclear. Germline-derived CDR1 and CDR2 are KGHSH and LQKENI. This CDR3 is built from 14 residues. CDR3 sequence (DNA): TGTGCCGGCTCACCGGGCAGAATCACAGATACGCAGTATTTT. Amino acid sequence: CAGSPGRITDTQYF.

This clonotype was counted many times. The chain couples TRBV6-1 to TRBJ2-3, with TRBD2 identical over 7 bases. This CDR3 has 15 amino acids. V shed 2 bases and J 4 bases; nucleotides not matched to a gene: 6. Germline-derived CDR1 and CDR2 are MNHNS and SASEGT. The CDR3 spells CASSELAEGPDTQYF. The CDR3 coding sequence is TGTGCCAGCAGTGAACTAGCGGAAGGACCAGATACGCAGTATTTT.

The rearrangement joins TRBV12-3 or TRBV12-4 to TRBJ2-1; D gene ambiguous. This CDR3 comprises 14 residues. With 10 bases removed from V and 0 bases from J, the gap between germline ends came to 13 bases. This CDR3 reads CATIATASYNEQFF. CDR3 DNA sequence: TGTGCCACCATCGCTACAGCCTCCTACAATGAGCAGTTCTTC.

The chain's CDR3 is CSARPGGRDTTYEQYF. DNA for the CDR3: TGCAGTGCTAGACCTGGAGGACGGGACACTACCTACGAGCAGTACTTC. The J gene is TRBJ2-7, the V gene TRBV20-1; D might be TRBD1 (6 bases). The CDR3 spans 16 residues. Germline V CDR1 and CDR2: DFQATT, SNEGSKA (reference sequence). V lost 2 bases and J lost 2, with 19 bases in between.

A word on this clonotype: Germline is not matched at one junction end, which may reflect a read error. J is TRBJ1-2 and V is TRBV11-2; tentative D call: TRBD1 (6 bases). CDR1 is SGHAT, CDR2 FQNNGV, per germline. The CDR3 extends over 14 amino acids. DNA for the CDR3: TGTGCCAGCAGCTATAGGGGAGGACAGTATGGCCACACCTTC. It yields the protein CASSYRGGQYGHTF.

This clonotype has more than one count but fewer than ten. The chain has TRBV6-5 and TRBJ2-1; no clear D. The CDR3 covers 12 residues. Germline CDR1 reads MNHEY; CDR2 reads SVGAGI. With 4 bases removed from V and 8 bases from J, the gap between germline ends came to 9 bases. The CDR3 nucleotides read TGTGCCAGCAGTTCAGTGGGCGATGAGCAGTTCTTC. It yields the protein CASSSVGDEQFF.

This clonotype was picked up many times. The chain couples TRBV6-1 to TRBJ2-5; 7 bases are shared with TRBD2. This CDR3 contains 14 residues. Germline CDR1 reads MNHNS; CDR2 reads SASEGT. V lost 6 bases to trimming and J lost 1 base; unmatched junction nucleotides: 5. The CDR3 nucleotides read TGTGCCAGCAGCCGTAGCGGGCCCCAAGAGACCCAGTACTTC. It yields the protein CASSRSGPQETQYF.

This clonotype has ten or more counts. This chain links TRBV2 with TRBJ2-1, with 8 bases fitting TRBD1. CDR1 is SNHLY and CDR2 is FYNNEI in the germline V gene. V trimming: 5 bases; J trimming: 9 bases; junction bases outside the gene matches: 12. CDR3 length equals 15 residues. The CDR3 DNA is TGTGCCAGCAGTACCCCCAGGGGGCGGGACGTTGAGCAGTTCTTC. This sequence encodes CASSTPRGRDVEQFF.

This clonotype was counted many times. The chain employs TRBV3-1 and TRBJ2-2, with D perhaps TRBD2 (6 bases). Germline loops: CDR1 LGHDT, CDR2 YNNKEL (reference sequence). V was shortened by 1 base and J by 6 bases, with 15 bases between the two germline ends. The CDR3 has 16 amino acids. Written as DNA, the CDR3 is TGTGCCAGCAGCCAAGCTGGGGGGATAAATCCCGGGGAGCTGTTTTTT. Its protein is CASSQAGGINPGELFF.

This clonotype came up many times. J is TRBJ2-1 and V is TRBV7-6; perhaps TRBD2 as D (5 bases). The V gene lost 4 bases and the J gene lost 4 bases, with 14 bases spanning the gap. CDR3 length: 15 amino acids. Germline V gene sequence: CDR1 SGHVS, CDR2 FNYEAQ. The CDR3 sequence: CASSSRSGEYNEQFF. CDR3 DNA sequence: TGTGCCAGCAGCTCACGGAGCGGAGAATACAATGAGCAGTTCTTC.